Only a few counts were recorded for the clone carrying this T cell receptor (beta chain). Its target is unknown. The V gene lost 7 bases and the J gene lost 1 base, with 22 bases spanning the gap. Germline CDR1 is GTSNPN and CDR2 is SVGIG (reference sequence). The CDR3 contains 16 residues. This sample stems from a study of a mutant IDH1 vaccine in newly diagnosed glioma. As for the study in general: Earlier therapy was either radiotherapy, temozolomide, or both, and most got both.

Time point meaning: baseline, week 1 (first vaccination visit). Treatment given: pre-vaccination baseline after standard-of-care therapy. Overall study findings and caveats: Vaccine-induced immune responses occurred in approximately 93% of patients. Pseudoprogression seemed unrelated to changes in top peripheral T cell clonotypes.

The assay was immunoSEQ multiplex PCR, and TCRdb's table has in-frame clones only and misses some. Altogether 85,000 to 100,000 clones are present, around three quarters being singletons, with the ten largest covering 6% to 8%. The chain joins TRBV30 to TRBJ1-2, with D perhaps TRBD1 (5 bases). The material was PBMCs, obtained from a glioma patient treated with radiotherapy, temozolomide or both. This sequence was found in a man aged 35 to 55 with glioma. DNA of the CDR3: TGTGCCTCCCCAGGCGGAGCTGGGGGATTTAACTATGGCTACACCTTC. The encoded protein is CASPGGAGGFNYGYTF.